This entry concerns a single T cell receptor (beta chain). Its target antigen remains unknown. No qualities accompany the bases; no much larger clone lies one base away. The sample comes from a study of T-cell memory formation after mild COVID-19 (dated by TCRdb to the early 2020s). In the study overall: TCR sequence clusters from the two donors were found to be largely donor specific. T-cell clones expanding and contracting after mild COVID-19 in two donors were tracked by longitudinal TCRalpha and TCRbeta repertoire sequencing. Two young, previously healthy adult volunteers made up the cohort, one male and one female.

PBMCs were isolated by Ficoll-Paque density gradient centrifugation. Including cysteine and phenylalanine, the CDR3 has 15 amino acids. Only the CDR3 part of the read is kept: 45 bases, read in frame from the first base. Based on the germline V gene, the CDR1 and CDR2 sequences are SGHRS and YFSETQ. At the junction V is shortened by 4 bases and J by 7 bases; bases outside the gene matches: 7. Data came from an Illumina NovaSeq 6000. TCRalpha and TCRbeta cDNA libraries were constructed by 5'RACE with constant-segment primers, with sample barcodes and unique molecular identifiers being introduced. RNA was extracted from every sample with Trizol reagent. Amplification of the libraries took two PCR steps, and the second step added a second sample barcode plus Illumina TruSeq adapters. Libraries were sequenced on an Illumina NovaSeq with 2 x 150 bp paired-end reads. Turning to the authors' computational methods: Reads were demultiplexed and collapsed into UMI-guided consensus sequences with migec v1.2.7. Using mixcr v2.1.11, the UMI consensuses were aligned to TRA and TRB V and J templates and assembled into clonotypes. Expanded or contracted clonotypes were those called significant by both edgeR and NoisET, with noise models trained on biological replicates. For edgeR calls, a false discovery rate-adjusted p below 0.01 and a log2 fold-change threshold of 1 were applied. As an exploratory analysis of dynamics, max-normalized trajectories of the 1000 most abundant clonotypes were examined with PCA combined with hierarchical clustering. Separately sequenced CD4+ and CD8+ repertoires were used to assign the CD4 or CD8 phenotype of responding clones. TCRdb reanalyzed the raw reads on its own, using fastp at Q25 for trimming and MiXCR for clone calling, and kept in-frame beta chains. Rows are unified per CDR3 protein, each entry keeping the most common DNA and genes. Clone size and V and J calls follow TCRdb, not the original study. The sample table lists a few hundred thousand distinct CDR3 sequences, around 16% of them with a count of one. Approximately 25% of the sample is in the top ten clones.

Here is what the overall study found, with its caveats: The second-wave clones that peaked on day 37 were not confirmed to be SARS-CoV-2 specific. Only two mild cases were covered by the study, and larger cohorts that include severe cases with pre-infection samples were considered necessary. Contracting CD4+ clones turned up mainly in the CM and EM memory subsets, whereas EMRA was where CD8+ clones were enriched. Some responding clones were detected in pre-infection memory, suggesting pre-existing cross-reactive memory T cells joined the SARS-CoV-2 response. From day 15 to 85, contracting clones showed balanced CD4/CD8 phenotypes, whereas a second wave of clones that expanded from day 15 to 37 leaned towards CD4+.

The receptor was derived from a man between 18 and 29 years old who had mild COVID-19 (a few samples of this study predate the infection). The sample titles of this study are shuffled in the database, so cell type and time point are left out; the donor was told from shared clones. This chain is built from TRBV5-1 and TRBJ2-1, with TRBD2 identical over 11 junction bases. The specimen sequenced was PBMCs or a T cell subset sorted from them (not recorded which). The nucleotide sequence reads TGCGCCAGCAGCCAGTTTCTAGCGGGGGGTAATGAGCAGTTCTTC. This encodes CASSQFLAGGNEQFF.